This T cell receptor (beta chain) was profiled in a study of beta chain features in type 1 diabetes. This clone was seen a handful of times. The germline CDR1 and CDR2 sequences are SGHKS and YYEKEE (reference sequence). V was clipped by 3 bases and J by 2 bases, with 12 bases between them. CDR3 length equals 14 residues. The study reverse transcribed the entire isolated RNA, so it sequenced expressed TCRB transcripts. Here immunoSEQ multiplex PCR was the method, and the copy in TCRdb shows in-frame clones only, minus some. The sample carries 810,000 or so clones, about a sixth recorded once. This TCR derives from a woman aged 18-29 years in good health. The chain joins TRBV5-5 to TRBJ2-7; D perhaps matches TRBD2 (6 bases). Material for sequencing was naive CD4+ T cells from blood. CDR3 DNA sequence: TGTGCCAGCAGCTGGGGAGGTCTCACCTACGAGCAGTACTTC. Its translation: CASSWGGLTYEQYF.